This entry features one T cell receptor beta chain sequence. In the authors' methods: Quantification of nucleated cells was approximated via reference gene primer amplification. The assay was immunoSEQ multiplex PCR, and TCRdb's table has in-frame clones only and misses some. The D gene and trimming were derived from the DNA, and the V and J assignments and clone size from that table. Here the sample spans about 52,000 clones, around 84% being singletons. This sample is part of a study of blood T cell repertoires in COVID-19. Looking at the study overall: The United States, Italy and Spain were the sources of the acute and convalescent COVID-19 samples. PBMCs, B-cell-depleted T cells, or T cells provided the cDNA or gDNA that made up the material.

CDR1 is MNHEY and CDR2 is SMNVEV in the germline V gene (reference sequence). The CDR3 consists of 14 residues. The V end was cut by 3 bases, the J end by 8 bases, with 11 bases between. V and J are TRBV27 and TRBJ1-6; no reliable D call. This receptor was obtained from a man between 65 and 80 years old with acute or convalescent COVID-19. Sequencing used peripheral blood. Here the CDR3 DNA reads TGTGCCAGCAGTTTTTCCCAGGTTCATTCACCCCTCCACTTT. Its protein product is CASSFSQVHSPLHF.